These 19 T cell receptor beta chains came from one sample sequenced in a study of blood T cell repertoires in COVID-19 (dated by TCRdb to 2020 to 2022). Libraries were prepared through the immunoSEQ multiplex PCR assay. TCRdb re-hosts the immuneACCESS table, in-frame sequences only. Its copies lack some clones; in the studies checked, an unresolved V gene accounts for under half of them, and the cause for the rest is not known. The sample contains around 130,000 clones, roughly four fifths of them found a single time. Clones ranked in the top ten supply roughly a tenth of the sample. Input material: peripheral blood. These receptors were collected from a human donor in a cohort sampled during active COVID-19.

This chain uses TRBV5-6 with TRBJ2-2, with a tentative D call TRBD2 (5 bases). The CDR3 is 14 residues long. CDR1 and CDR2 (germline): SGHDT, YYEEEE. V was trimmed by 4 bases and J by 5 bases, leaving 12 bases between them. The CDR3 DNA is TGTGCCAGCAGCCCTAGCCGACAAACCGGGGAGCTGTTTTTT. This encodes CASSPSRQTGELFF.

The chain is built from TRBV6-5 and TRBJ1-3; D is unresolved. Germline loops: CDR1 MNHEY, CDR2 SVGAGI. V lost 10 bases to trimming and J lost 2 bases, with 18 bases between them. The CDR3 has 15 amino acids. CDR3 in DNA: TGTGCCACTCAAAGGAGGCCGACTGCTGGAAACACCATATATTTT. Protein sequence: CATQRRPTAGNTIYF.

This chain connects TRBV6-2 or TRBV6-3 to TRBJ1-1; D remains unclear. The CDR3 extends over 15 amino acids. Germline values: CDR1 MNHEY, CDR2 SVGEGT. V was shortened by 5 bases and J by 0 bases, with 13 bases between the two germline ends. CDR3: CASSNHRAMNTEAFF. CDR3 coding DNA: TGTGCCAGCAGTAACCACAGAGCTATGAACACTGAAGCTTTCTTT.

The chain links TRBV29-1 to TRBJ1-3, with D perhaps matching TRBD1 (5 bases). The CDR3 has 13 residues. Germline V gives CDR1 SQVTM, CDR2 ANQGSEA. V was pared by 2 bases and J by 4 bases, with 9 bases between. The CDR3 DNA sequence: TGCAGCGTTGAACAGGGCCCGGGAAACACCATATATTTT. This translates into CSVEQGPGNTIYF.

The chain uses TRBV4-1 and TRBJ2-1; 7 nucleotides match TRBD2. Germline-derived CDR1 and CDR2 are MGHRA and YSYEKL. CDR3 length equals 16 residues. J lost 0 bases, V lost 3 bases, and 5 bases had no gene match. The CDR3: CASSQATSSSYNEQFF. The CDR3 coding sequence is TGCGCCAGCAGCCAGGCGACTAGCAGCTCCTACAATGAGCAGTTCTTC.

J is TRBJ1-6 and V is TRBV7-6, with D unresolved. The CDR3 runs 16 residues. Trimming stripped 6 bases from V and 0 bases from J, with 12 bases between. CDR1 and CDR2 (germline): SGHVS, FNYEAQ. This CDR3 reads CASRLDSGSYNSPLHF. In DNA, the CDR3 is TGTGCCAGCAGGCTCGACTCGGGCTCCTATAATTCACCCCTCCACTTT.

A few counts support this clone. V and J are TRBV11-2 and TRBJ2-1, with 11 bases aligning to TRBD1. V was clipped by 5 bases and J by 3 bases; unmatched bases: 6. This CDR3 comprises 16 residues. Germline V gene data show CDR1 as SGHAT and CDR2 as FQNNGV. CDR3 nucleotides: TGTGCCAGCAGCAAAACCGGGACAGGGGGCTACAATGAGCAGTTCTTC. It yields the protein CASSKTGTGGYNEQFF.

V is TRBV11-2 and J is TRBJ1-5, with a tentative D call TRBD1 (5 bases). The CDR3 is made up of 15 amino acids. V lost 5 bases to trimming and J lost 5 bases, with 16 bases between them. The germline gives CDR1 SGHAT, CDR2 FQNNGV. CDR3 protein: CASSLAGGFDQPQHF. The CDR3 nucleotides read TGTGCCAGCAGCCTCGCGGGGGGATTCGATCAGCCCCAGCATTTT.

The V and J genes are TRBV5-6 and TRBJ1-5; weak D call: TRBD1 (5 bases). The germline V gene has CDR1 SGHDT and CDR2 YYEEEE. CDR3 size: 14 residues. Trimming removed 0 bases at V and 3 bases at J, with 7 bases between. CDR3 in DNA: TGTGCCAGCAGCTTGGGACAGCTCAATCAGCCCCAGCATTTT. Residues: CASSLGQLNQPQHF.

CDR3 DNA sequence: TGTGCCAGCACCACACCCGGAAACACCATATATTTT. Translating gives CASTTPGNTIYF. V gene TRBV6-5 combines with J gene TRBJ1-3; D gene ambiguous. The germline V and J ends were trimmed by 7 bases and 4 bases, with 8 bases remaining between them. Per germline, CDR1 MNHEY and CDR2 SVGAGI. This CDR3 comprises 12 residues.

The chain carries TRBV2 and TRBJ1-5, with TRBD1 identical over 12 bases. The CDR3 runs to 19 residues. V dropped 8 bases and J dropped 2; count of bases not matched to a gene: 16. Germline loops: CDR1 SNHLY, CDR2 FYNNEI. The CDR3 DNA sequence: TGTGCCAGCGGATATTCCGGGACAGGGGGCTTTTTTGGCAATCAGCCCCAGCATTTT. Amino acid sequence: CASGYSGTGGFFGNQPQHF.

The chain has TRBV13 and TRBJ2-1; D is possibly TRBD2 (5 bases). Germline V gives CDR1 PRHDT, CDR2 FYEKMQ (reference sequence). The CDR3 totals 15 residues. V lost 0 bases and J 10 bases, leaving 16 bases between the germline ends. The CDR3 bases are TGTGCCAGCAGCTTAGGTACCTATTCTTCGGGGGAGCAGTTCTTC. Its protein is CASSLGTYSSGEQFF.

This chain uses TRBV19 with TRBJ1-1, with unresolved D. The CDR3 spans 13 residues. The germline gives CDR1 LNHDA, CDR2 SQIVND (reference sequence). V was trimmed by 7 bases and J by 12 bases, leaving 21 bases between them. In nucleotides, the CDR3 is TGTGCCAGTACCCCCTTCGACTCCCCTGAGCCTTTCTTT. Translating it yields CASTPFDSPEPFF.

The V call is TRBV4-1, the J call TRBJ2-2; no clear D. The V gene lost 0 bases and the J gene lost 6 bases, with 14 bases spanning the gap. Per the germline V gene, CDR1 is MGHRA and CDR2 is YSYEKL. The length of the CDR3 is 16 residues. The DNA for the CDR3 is TGCGCCAGCAGCCAAGATAAGCCCAGCGCGGCCGGGGAGCTGTTTTTT. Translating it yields CASSQDKPSAAGELFF.

The CDR3 here is CASSVGSGTEAFF. For the CDR3, the DNA is TGTGCCAGCAGCGTAGGCTCGGGGACTGAAGCTTTCTTT. V is TRBV9 and J is TRBJ1-1; D is unclear. CDR1 SGDLS and CDR2 YYNGEE come from the germline V gene. The CDR3 runs to 13 residues. Deletions cut 0 bases from V and 5 bases from J, with 8 bases between.

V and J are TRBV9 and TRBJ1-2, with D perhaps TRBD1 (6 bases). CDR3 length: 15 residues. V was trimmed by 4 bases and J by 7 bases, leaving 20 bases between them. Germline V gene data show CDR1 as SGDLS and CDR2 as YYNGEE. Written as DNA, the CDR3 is TGTGCCAGCAGCACAATCCCGCCTCCAGGGGCTGGCTACACCTTC. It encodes CASSTIPPPGAGYTF.

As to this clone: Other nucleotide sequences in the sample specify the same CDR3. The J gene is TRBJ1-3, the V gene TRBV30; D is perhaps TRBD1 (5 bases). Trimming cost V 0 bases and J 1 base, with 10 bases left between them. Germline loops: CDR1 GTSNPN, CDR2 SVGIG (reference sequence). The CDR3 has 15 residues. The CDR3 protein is CAWSVYRGSGNTIYF. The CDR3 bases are TGTGCCTGGAGTGTTTATAGGGGATCTGGAAACACCATATATTTT.

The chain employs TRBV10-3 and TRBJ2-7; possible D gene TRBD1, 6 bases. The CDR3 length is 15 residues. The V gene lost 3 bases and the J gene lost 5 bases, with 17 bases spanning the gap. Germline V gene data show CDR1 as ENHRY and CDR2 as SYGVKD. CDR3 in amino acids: CAISDFAGERDEQYF. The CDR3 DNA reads TGTGCCATCAGTGACTTTGCAGGGGAGAGGGACGAGCAGTACTTC.

The DNA for the CDR3 is TGTGCCACCAGCAGAGACCTGGGACTAGCGGGGGGGGAATACGAGCAGTACTTC. Translated: CATSRDLGLAGGEYEQYF. This rearrangement joins TRBV15 to TRBJ2-7; 16 bases match TRBD2. J was trimmed by 4 bases and V by 0 bases; bases with no gene match: 6. CDR3 length: 18 amino acids. Germline assignment: CDR1 LNHNV and CDR2 YYDKDF (reference sequence).